These 21 T cell receptor beta chains share one sample of origin, sequenced in a study of glioma-infiltrating T cells. TCR alpha and beta CDR3 regions were amplified from RNA using iRepertoire nested multiplex PCR. TCRdb called the multiplex PCR reads again in MiXCR, with one record for every CDR3 protein. This table has 300,000 to 450,000 distinct CDR3 sequences, 41% appearing once. The sample taken for sequencing was glioma tissue, nonneoplastic brain tissue, or PBMCs (not recorded which). Source of these receptors: a human donor with low-grade glioma or glioblastoma, undergoing nonglioma brain surgery, or in good health (not recorded which).

V usage is TRBV5-1 and J usage is TRBJ2-7, with TRBD2 matching over 11 bases. The germline V gene has CDR1 SGHRS and CDR2 YFSETQ. The CDR3 has 16 residues. The ends lost 4 bases at V and 3 bases at J; junction bases unmatched: 9. CDR3 DNA: TGCGCCAGCAGCAAAAACTTAGCGGGAGGGGACTACGAGCAGTACTTC. Translated: CASSKNLAGGDYEQYF.

V and J are TRBV11-2 and TRBJ2-3; 9 bases agree with TRBD2. Germline V gene sequence: CDR1 SGHAT, CDR2 FQNNGV. The CDR3 consists of 16 residues. V gave up 1 base and J gave up 5 bases; unmatched junction bases: 7. The CDR3 loop reads CASSLVAGGPIDTQYF. For the CDR3, the DNA is TGTGCCAGCAGCTTAGTGGCGGGAGGGCCGATAGATACGCAGTATTTT. Filled out from reference TRBV11-2 and TRBJ2-3, the complete variable domain reads EAGVAQSPRYKIIEKRQSVAFWCNPISGHATLYWYQQILGQGPKLLIQFQNNGVVDDSQLPKDRFSAERLKGVDSTLKIQPAKLEDSAVYLCASSLVAGGPIDTQYFGPGTRLTVL.

The V gene is TRBV12-5, the J gene TRBJ1-2; 9 bases align to TRBD1. Germline V gives CDR1 LGHNT, CDR2 FRNRAP. With V trimmed by 0 bases and J by 2 bases, 4 bases remained unmatched. The CDR3 has 16 amino acids. CDR3 loop: CASGLVQGAPNYGYTF. In DNA form, the CDR3 reads TGTGCTAGTGGTTTGGTACAGGGGGCGCCCAACTATGGCTACACCTTC.

The V and J genes are TRBV4-2 and TRBJ2-3, with a weak D call TRBD2 (5 bases). With 0 bases removed from V and 6 bases from J, the gap between germline ends came to 13 bases. From germline, CDR1 is LGHNA and CDR2 YNFKEQ. The length of the CDR3 is 15 residues. The CDR3 DNA sequence: TGTGCCAGCAGCCAAGAACTAGAGGGAGTTGATACGCAGTATTTT. Amino acids: CASSQELEGVDTQYF.

The V and J genes are TRBV12-3 or TRBV12-4 and TRBJ2-1, with 10 bases lining up with TRBD2. Trimming took 2 bases from V and 6 from J; bases not matched to a gene: 13. The CDR3 has 18 amino acids. This CDR3 reads CASSLFGRGLAGANEQFF. In nucleotides, the CDR3 is TGTGCCAGCAGTTTATTTGGAAGAGGGCTAGCGGGGGCCAATGAGCAGTTCTTC.

The rearrangement joins TRBV24-1 to TRBJ2-1; D may be TRBD1 (5 bases). Between the trimmed V and J ends, which lost 7 bases and 0 bases, there was a span of 15 bases. The germline V gene encodes CDR1 KGHDR and CDR2 SFDVKD. The CDR3 totals 16 residues. The CDR3, as DNA: TGTGCCACCAGCGAAACTACAGGACGCTCCTACAATGAGCAGTTCTTC. It is translated as CATSETTGRSYNEQFF.

This clonotype was observed at least ten times. The chain is built from TRBV20-1 and TRBJ1-1; D is unresolved. This CDR3 has 14 residues. V shed 4 bases and J shed 4 bases, with 16 bases lying between them. The germline gives CDR1 DFQATT, CDR2 SNEGSKA (reference sequence). In DNA, the CDR3 is TGCAGTGCTATCCACGAATTTAGAGGCACTGAAGCTTTCTTT. It specifies CSAIHEFRGTEAFF.

About this clonotype itself: A junction boundary mismatches the germline segment, possibly from a read error. The V gene is TRBV7-2, the J gene TRBJ2-7; the D gene is possibly TRBD2 (5 bases). Germline V CDR1 and CDR2: SGHTA, FQGNSA. The CDR3 has 15 amino acids. CDR3 sequence (DNA): TGTGCCTGCAGCGCGACGGGAATAGAGGGAGACGAGCAGTACTTC. Protein sequence: CACSATGIEGDEQYF.

This clonotype appeared a few times. The V call is TRBV24-1, the J call TRBJ1-2; D not resolved. Germline-derived CDR1 and CDR2 are KGHDR and SFDVKD. CDR3 length: 13 amino acids. V dropped 5 bases and J dropped 10 bases, with 16 bases sitting between them. CDR3 nucleotide sequence: TGTGCCACCAGTGCCGACGGACGGACGGACTACACCTTC. Translated, it gives CATSADGRTDYTF.

The chain couples TRBV11-1 to TRBJ2-1; tentative D call: TRBD2 (6 bases). The CDR3 is 14 residues long. Germline CDR1 and CDR2: SGHAT and FQDESV (reference sequence). V was pared by 5 bases and J by 5 bases, with 13 bases between. CDR3 coding DNA: TGTGCCAGCAGCCTTGGGGGGACCAACAATGAGCAGTTCTTC. Amino acids: CASSLGGTNNEQFF.

This clonotype was detected many times. The chain employs TRBV28 and TRBJ2-7; possibly TRBD1 for D (5 bases). CDR1 is MDHEN and CDR2 is SYDVKM in the germline V gene. The CDR3 runs 16 residues. Between the trimmed V and J ends, which lost 4 bases and 3 bases, there was a span of 19 bases. In DNA, the CDR3 is TGTGCCAGCAGTTCCTCGGCGGCAGGGCTGGTCTACGAGCAGTACTTC. Translation: CASSSSAAGLVYEQYF.

The rearrangement links TRBV19 to TRBJ1-2, with TRBD1 matching 9 bases. Germline lookup yields CDR1 LNHDA and CDR2 SQIVND (reference sequence). Unmatched junction bases numbered 16, after V lost 7 bases and J lost 4 bases. The CDR3 has 17 residues. The CDR3 spells CASTNPNPGQGVYGYTF. CDR3 bases: TGTGCCAGTACCAACCCCAATCCGGGACAGGGCGTCTATGGCTACACCTTC.

This clonotype showed up just a few times. V is TRBV6-6 and J is TRBJ1-3; possible D gene TRBD1, 5 bases. Trimming cost V 2 bases and J 1 base, with 15 bases left between them. Germline CDR1 reads MNHNY; CDR2 reads SVGAGI (reference sequence). This CDR3 comprises 17 residues. CDR3 residues: CASSYATDRISGNTIYF. CDR3 in DNA: TGTGCCAGCAGTTACGCGACAGACCGGATTTCTGGAAACACCATATATTTT.

This chain links TRBV27 with TRBJ2-5; TRBD1 might be the D (6 bases). The CDR3 is made up of 15 amino acids. The germline gives CDR1 MNHEY, CDR2 SMNVEV (reference sequence). Trimming took off 0 bases at V and 3 bases at J, with 11 bases between the two ends. CDR3 in DNA: TGTGCCAGCAGTTTATCTGGGACACCGAAAGAGACCCAGTACTTC. This sequence encodes CASSLSGTPKETQYF.

The table lists this clonotype with a few counts. V usage is TRBV6-1 and J usage is TRBJ1-5; possibly TRBD1 for D (5 bases). CDR3 size: 15 residues. Germline CDR1 reads MNHNS; CDR2 reads SASEGT. Trimming shortened V by 3 bases and J by 7 bases, and 16 bases separated the two germline ends. CDR3 in amino acids: CASSDTGPRGQPQHF. CDR3 coding DNA: TGTGCCAGCAGTGACACGGGACCTCGAGGGCAGCCCCAGCATTTT.

The table lists this clonotype with a few counts. The chain links TRBV18 to TRBJ1-2, with unresolved D. There are 14 residues in the CDR3. The V end was cut by 3 bases, the J end by 1 base, with 9 bases between. Germline lookup yields CDR1 KGHSH and CDR2 LQKENI. The CDR3 nucleotides are TGTGCCAGCTCACCTTCGGGCGTTAACTATGGCTACACCTTC. The encoded protein is CASSPSGVNYGYTF.

This clonotype was counted a few times. The gene calls are TRBV6-2 or TRBV6-3 and TRBJ2-2; the D gene is possibly TRBD1 (6 bases). This CDR3 is built from 14 residues. With 6 bases removed from V and 1 base from J, the gap between germline ends came to 9 bases. Germline CDR1 is MNHEY and CDR2 is SVGEGT. The DNA of the CDR3 is TGTGCCAGCAGACCCAGGGGGAACACCGGGGAGCTGTTTTTT. Its protein product is CASRPRGNTGELFF.

This clonotype occurred a few times. V and J are TRBV29-1 and TRBJ2-7, with 7 bases matching TRBD1. The germline CDR1 and CDR2 sequences are SQVTM and ANQGSEA. The V gene end was trimmed by 7 bases and the J gene end by 3 bases; junction bases not matched to a gene: 3. The CDR3 totals 11 residues. CDR3 protein: CSGRQGYEQYF. In nucleotides, the CDR3 is TGCAGCGGAAGACAGGGCTACGAGCAGTACTTC.

As to this clonotype: A junction boundary mismatches the germline segment, possibly from a read error. V is TRBV4-1 and J is TRBJ1-1; D possibly corresponds to TRBD1 (5 bases). The length of the CDR3 is 16 residues. Germline V gene data show CDR1 as MGHRA and CDR2 as YSYEKL. CDR3 DNA sequence: TGCGCCAGCAGCCAAGATTTGAGGGGATCGAACACTAAAGCTTTCTTT. Protein product: CASSQDLRGSNTKAFF.

The rearrangement links TRBV4-3 to TRBJ2-3; TRBD1 or TRBD2 may be the D gene (6 bases each). The CDR3 sequence is 16 residues long. Trimming shortened V by 3 bases and J by 0 bases, and 13 bases separated the two germline ends. Germline V gene sequence: CDR1 LGHNA, CDR2 YSLEER. The CDR3 region has the DNA TGCGCCAGCAGCCACTTCGAAGGGGGGAGCACAGATACGCAGTATTTT. It encodes CASSHFEGGSTDTQYF.

There are many counts of this clonotype. This chain links TRBV28 with TRBJ2-3; the match to TRBD2 covers 7 bases. J gave up 0 bases and V 8 bases, and 8 bases lay outside the gene matches. CDR3 length: 15 amino acids. Germline V gene data show CDR1 as MDHEN and CDR2 as SYDVKM. The CDR3 spells CASGGRELSTDTQYF. CDR3 DNA sequence: TGTGCCAGCGGAGGGCGGGAGCTTAGCACAGATACGCAGTATTTT. Supplemented by reference TRBV28 and TRBJ2-3, the full variable domain reads DVKVTQSSRYLVKRTGEKVFLECVQDMDHENMFWYRQDPGLGLRLIYFSYDVKMKEKGDIPEGYSVSREKKERFSLILESASTNQTSMYLCASGGRELSTDTQYFGPGTRLTVL.